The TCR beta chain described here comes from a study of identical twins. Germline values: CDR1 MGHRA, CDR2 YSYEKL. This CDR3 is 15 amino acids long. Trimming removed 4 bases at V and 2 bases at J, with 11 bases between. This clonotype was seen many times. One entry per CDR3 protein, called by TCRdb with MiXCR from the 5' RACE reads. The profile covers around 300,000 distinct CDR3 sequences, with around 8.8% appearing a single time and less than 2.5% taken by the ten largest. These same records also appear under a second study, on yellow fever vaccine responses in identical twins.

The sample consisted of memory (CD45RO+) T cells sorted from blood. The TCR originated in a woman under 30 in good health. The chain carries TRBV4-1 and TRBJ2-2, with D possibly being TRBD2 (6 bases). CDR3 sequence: CASSLPGLNTGELFF. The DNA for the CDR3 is TGCGCCAGCAGCCTCCCGGGACTCAACACCGGGGAGCTGTTTTTT.